The 22 T cell receptor beta chains below all came from one sample that was sequenced in a study of T-cell memory formation after mild COVID-19. TCRdb used MiXCR to reprocess the 5' RACE reads, holding one entry per CDR3 protein. The sample records 200,000 to 300,000 distinct CDR3 sequences, approximately 15% being singletons. The material sequenced was PBMCs or a T cell subset sorted from them (not recorded which). Receptors originate from a man aged 18-30 years who had mild COVID-19 (a few samples of this study predate the infection). Cell type and time point are not known.

This chain connects TRBV5-5 to TRBJ1-5; a weak D match, TRBD1 (5 bases). The V end was cut by 0 bases, the J end by 4 bases, with 11 bases between. The CDR3 sequence is 15 residues long. CDR1 and CDR2 from the germline V gene are SGHKS and YYEKEE (reference sequence). The CDR3 reads CASSLGVRVNQPQHF. The CDR3 DNA follows: TGTGCCAGCAGCTTGGGTGTCAGGGTGAATCAGCCCCAGCATTTT.

As to this clonotype: A junction end diverges from the germline sequence, so it may reflect a read error. The chain carries TRBV9 and TRBJ2-1; 11 positions agree with TRBD2. The CDR3 contains 12 residues. CDR1 and CDR2 from the germline V gene are SGDLS and YYNGEE. CDR3 sequence reads: CASSALSGGVAF. The CDR3 DNA reads as TGTGCCAGCAGCGCACTTAGCGGGGGGGTCGCCTTC.

This clonotype was counted between two and nine times. This chain connects TRBV24-1 to TRBJ1-4; TRBD1 agrees at 7 bases. The CDR3 length is 17 residues. CDR1 KGHDR and CDR2 SFDVKD come from the germline V gene. With 2 bases clipped from V and 8 bases from J, the junction kept 13 bases outside the gene matches. The CDR3 reads CATSDSDSTGLGEKLFF. CDR3 coding DNA: TGTGCCACCAGTGATTCCGATTCGACAGGGTTGGGCGAAAAACTGTTTTTT.

This clonotype has at least ten counts. The chain has TRBV2 and TRBJ1-2, with a tentative D call TRBD1 (5 bases). V lost 3 bases and J lost 4, with 21 bases in between. The CDR3 totals 17 residues. The germline CDR1 and CDR2 sequences are SNHLY and FYNNEI. CDR3 coding DNA: TGTGCCAGCAGTGAGTCTAGGGGATGGCAGACTCGCTATGGCTACACCTTC. Protein: CASSESRGWQTRYGYTF.

This clonotype turned up a few times. The rearrangement uses TRBV7-9 and TRBJ2-1; no clear D gene. Germline V gene data show CDR1 as SEHNR and CDR2 as FQNEAQ (reference sequence). Trimming removed 6 bases at V and 0 bases at J, with 12 bases between. CDR3 size: 15 residues. The CDR3 is CASSPPAISYNEQFF. In nucleotides, the CDR3 is TGTGCCAGCAGTCCACCGGCAATCTCCTACAATGAGCAGTTCTTC.

This clonotype has only one observation. The genes are TRBV20-1 and TRBJ2-1; TRBD2 is a possible D gene (5 bases). This CDR3 comprises 13 residues. V lost 1 base to trimming and J lost 15 bases, with 19 bases between them. Germline CDR1 and CDR2: DFQATT and SNEGSKA (reference sequence). As DNA, the CDR3 is TGCAGTGCTAGAGGGGATTCGACTAACTTGCCGTTCTTC. As protein: CSARGDSTNLPFF.

This clonotype came up once. The V gene is TRBV20-1, the J gene TRBJ1-1; D is undetermined. The CDR3 is 12 residues long. The V end lost 2 bases, the J end lost 4 bases, and 8 bases lay between the germline ends. Germline V CDR1 and CDR2: DFQATT, SNEGSKA (reference sequence). CDR3 residues: CSARRPATEAFF. The CDR3 DNA sequence: TGCAGTGCTAGAAGGCCGGCCACTGAAGCTTTCTTT.

CDR3 protein: CSVEPARNTEAFF. The CDR3, as DNA: TGCAGCGTTGAGCCAGCCAGGAACACTGAAGCTTTCTTT. The chain carries TRBV29-1 and TRBJ1-1; D remains ambiguous. This CDR3 has 13 residues. Trimming pared 3 bases from V and 1 base from J, leaving 9 bases between. CDR1 and CDR2 from the germline V gene are SQVTM and ANQGSEA.

This clonotype was seen more than once but under ten times. This chain uses TRBV27 with TRBJ2-3, with no clear D. This CDR3 region has 14 residues. Germline V CDR1 and CDR2: MNHEY, SMNVEV (reference sequence). Trimming took off 9 bases at V and 4 bases at J, with 17 bases between the two ends. The CDR3 sequence: CASALYSTADTQYF. The CDR3 DNA reads as TGTGCCAGTGCCCTCTATAGTACCGCAGATACGCAGTATTTT.

The V call is TRBV12-3 or TRBV12-4, the J call TRBJ2-5, with D tentatively TRBD2 (6 bases). The length of the CDR3 is 13 residues. Trimming removed 7 bases at V and 3 bases at J, with 12 bases between. In DNA, the CDR3 is TGTGCCAGCACCGATTCGGGGGAAGAGACCCAGTACTTC. This codes for CASTDSGEETQYF.

The V call is TRBV20-1, the J call TRBJ2-4; D ambiguous. The V end was cut by 2 bases, the J end by 0 bases, with 8 bases between. CDR3 length: 14 amino acids. CDR1 is DFQATT, CDR2 SNEGSKA, per germline (reference sequence). This chain's CDR3 is CSARQTLAKNIQYF. CDR3 DNA sequence: TGCAGTGCTAGACAGACCCTAGCCAAAAACATTCAGTACTTC.

The chain joins TRBV5-1 to TRBJ2-7; D may be TRBD2 (6 bases). Trimming stripped 5 bases from V and 7 bases from J, with 16 bases between. The CDR3 has 13 amino acids. Per the germline V gene, CDR1 is SGHRS and CDR2 is YFSETQ. As DNA, the CDR3 is TGCGCCAGCAGAGTCGGGGGAAAAGGGGAGCAGTACTTC. It specifies CASRVGGKGEQYF.

This sequence joins TRBV9 and TRBJ1-1, with D possibly matching TRBD1 (5 bases). The CDR3 runs 12 residues. Germline CDR1 reads SGDLS; CDR2 reads YYNGEE. V was pared by 0 bases and J by 9 bases, with 9 bases between. CDR3 protein: CASSVDGGKAFF. The CDR3 DNA reads TGTGCCAGCAGCGTAGATGGGGGGAAAGCTTTCTTT.

This clonotype was counted only a few times. The rearrangement joins TRBV5-1 to TRBJ1-4; no reliable D call. Trimming stripped 1 base from V and 3 bases from J, with 10 bases between. The germline V gene encodes CDR1 SGHRS and CDR2 YFSETQ. The CDR3 loop spans 15 amino acids. The CDR3 loop reads CASSLMSRPNEKLFF. The DNA of the CDR3 is TGCGCCAGCAGCTTGATGTCCCGGCCTAATGAAAAACTGTTTTTT.

The gene calls are TRBV6-6 and TRBJ2-5; possibly TRBD2 for D (5 bases). Between the trimmed V and J ends, which lost 3 bases and 3 bases, there was a span of 14 bases. The CDR3 is 15 amino acids. Germline CDR1 and CDR2: MNHNY and SVGAGI (reference sequence). The CDR3, as DNA: TGTGCCAGCAGTTATCCCACTAGGCGCGAAGAGACCCAGTACTTC. Translating gives CASSYPTRREETQYF.

The rearrangement joins TRBV20-1 to TRBJ2-2; a weak D match, TRBD2 (6 bases). The CDR3 length is 16 residues. Germline V CDR1 and CDR2: DFQATT, SNEGSKA (reference sequence). V was shortened by 1 base and J by 4 bases, with 16 bases between the two germline ends. This CDR3 reads CSARGLRRGPTGELFF. CDR3 sequence (DNA): TGCAGTGCTAGAGGCCTCAGGAGGGGCCCCACCGGGGAGCTGTTTTTT.

This sequence joins TRBV4-3 and TRBJ2-3; TRBD2 is a possible D gene (5 bases). Germline assignment: CDR1 LGHNA and CDR2 YSLEER. Between the trimmed V and J ends, which lost 0 bases and 3 bases, there was a span of 7 bases. CDR3 size: 14 residues. The DNA for the CDR3 is TGCGCCAGCAGCCAAGACCGGGGTACAGATACGCAGTATTTT. It yields the protein CASSQDRGTDTQYF.

This clonotype was seen only a few times. The rearrangement uses TRBV5-1 and TRBJ2-5, with D maybe TRBD1 (6 bases). The CDR3 is 13 residues long. V gave up 3 bases and J gave up 4 bases, with 10 bases separating them. Germline V gives CDR1 SGHRS, CDR2 YFSETQ. The CDR3 loop is CASSSTGIETQYF. CDR3 in DNA: TGCGCCAGCAGCTCCACAGGGATAGAGACCCAGTACTTC.

This clonotype was detected only a few times. The rearrangement links TRBV6-5 to TRBJ1-2; D is possibly TRBD1 (5 bases). CDR1 and CDR2 from the germline V gene are MNHEY and SVGAGI. The CDR3 has 14 residues. The ends were cut back, 7 bases at V and 4 bases at J, with 16 bases in the middle. CDR3 DNA sequence: TGTGCCAGCACCCGCCGGGACGGATTCTATGGCTACACCTTC. As protein: CASTRRDGFYGYTF.

Only a few counts were recorded for this clonotype. The rearrangement uses TRBV15 and TRBJ1-5; a possible D gene is TRBD1 (5 bases). The V and J ends lost 0 bases and 7 bases respectively, with 19 bases between them. Germline CDR1 reads LNHNV; CDR2 reads YYDKDF (reference sequence). This CDR3 contains 17 residues. The CDR3 region has the DNA TGTGCCACCAGCAGAGATTTGGTATCGGGGGGTGGGCAGCCCCAGCATTTT. Amino acid sequence: CATSRDLVSGGGQPQHF.

This clonotype was seen only a few times. This chain uses TRBV4-1 with TRBJ2-1; D is ambiguous. Trimming pared 1 base from V and 8 bases from J, leaving 3 bases between. Germline CDR1 reads MGHRA; CDR2 reads YSYEKL. This CDR3 comprises 11 residues. CDR3 nucleotides: TGCGCCAGCAGCCAAGCGTATGAGCAGTTCTTC. Its protein product is CASSQAYEQFF.

This clonotype was recorded at least ten times. The V call is TRBV5-1, the J call TRBJ2-3; D unclear. The CDR3 runs 15 residues. The V and J ends lost 0 bases and 6 bases respectively, with 14 bases between them. Germline lookup yields CDR1 SGHRS and CDR2 YFSETQ. CDR3 nucleotides: TGCGCCAGCAGCTTGGAACCAGCGCCCCACGATACGCAGTATTTT. Its protein product is CASSLEPAPHDTQYF. The entire variable domain, with the rest obtained from reference TRBV5-1 and TRBJ2-3, is as follows: KAGVTQTPRYLIKTRGQQVTLSCSPISGHRSVSWYQQTPGQGLQFLFEYFSETQRNKGNFPGRFSGRQFSNSRSEMNVSTLELGDSALYLCASSLEPAPHDTQYFGPGTRLTVL.